The clone carrying this T cell receptor beta chain was seen just once. Trimming took off 6 bases at V and 8 bases at J, with 8 bases between the two ends. CDR3 size: 11 residues. These data come from a study of blood T cell repertoires in COVID-19. Looking at the study overall: Sample material is recorded as cDNA or gDNA derived from T cells, B-cell-depleted T cells, or PBMCs.

TCRdb's table, derived via immunoSEQ multiplex PCR, lists solely in-frame clones and lacks some. The table records roughly 290,000 clones, 75% to 95% of them present only once. This TCR was sampled from a woman younger than 45 with COVID-19, enrolled during active disease. The specimen was peripheral blood. The chain recombines TRBV12-3 or TRBV12-4 with TRBJ2-1; tentative D call: TRBD1 (5 bases). The DNA for the CDR3 is TGTGCCAGCAGCCTAGGGGATGAGCAGTTCTTC. It codes for CASSLGDEQFF.